The following is a TCR beta chain sequence with its context. What it recognizes is unknown. These data belong to a study of post-analysis software for immune sequencing data. The CDR3 extends over 14 amino acids. V shed 4 bases and J shed 8 bases, with 16 bases lying between them. Germline CDR1 reads SGHRS; CDR2 reads YFSETQ. General observations from the study: Under the F measure, samples that were prepared in one batch clustered strongly together. Four or five TRBV segments, TRBV5-6, TRBV5-1 and TRBV20-1 among them, were found more frequent in patients than controls.

Each TCR beta cDNA library carried unique molecular identifiers. TCRdb recomputed calls from the PCR reads with MiXCR, one row per CDR3 protein. The data show fewer than 900,000 distinct CDR3 sequences, roughly 46% seen once. This sequence joins TRBV5-1 and TRBJ2-1; D not resolved. The receptor's source is a girl aged 5-17 years with multiple sclerosis. Sequenced: blood. The DNA for the CDR3 is TGCGCCAGCAGCAACGGGCTTACCTTCGATGAGCAGTTCTTC. This codes for CASSNGLTFDEQFF.